These T cell receptor beta chains were read from a single sample in a study of PD-L1 blockade in urothelial cancer. Method: immunoSEQ multiplex PCR; TCRdb's copy keeps in-frame clones and lacks some. The sample records roughly 21,000 clones, 90% being singletons. The sequencing used PBMCs, collected around atezolizumab (anti-PD-L1) treatment. These receptors were collected from a woman aged 55-69 years with urothelial cancer. Each CDR3 is given with its conserved first and last residue. The order of the fields is CDR3 protein, CDR3 DNA, clone size, D gene, V gene, J gene. The D gene is left open where the match is weak. Size values are once, few and many counts, or a class for expanded clones, and some rows have none.

CDR3: CASSNSFGGYTF
DNA: TGTGCCAGTAGTAACTCGTTTGGTGGCTACACCTTC
size: NA
D: NA
V: TRBV19
J: TRBJ1-2

CDR3: CASSRGQGETGNTIYF
DNA: TGCGCCAGCAGCCGTGGACAGGGGGAAACTGGAAACACCATATATTTT
size: NA
D: TRBD1
V: TRBV5-1
J: TRBJ1-3

CDR3: CASSLSYRGRYFTDTQYF
DNA: TGTGCCAGCAGTTTATCGTACAGGGGGCGATACTTCACAGATACGCAGTATTTT
size: NA
D: TRBD1
V: TRBV27
J: TRBJ2-3

CDR3: CASSPRLSAGGPETQYF
DNA: TGTGCCAGCTCACCGCGCCTCTCCGCGGGAGGGCCAGAGACCCAGTACTTC
size: NA
D: TRBD2
V: TRBV18
J: TRBJ2-5

CDR3: CASSSGQKPSYEQYF
DNA: TGTGCCAGCAGCTCCGGACAGAAGCCCTCCTACGAGCAGTACTTC
size: NA
D: NA
V: TRBV7-6
J: TRBJ2-7

CDR3: CASTARDRQFF
DNA: TGTGCCAGCACCGCTCGGGACAGGCAGTTCTTC
size: NA
D: TRBD1
V: TRBV2
J: TRBJ2-1

CDR3: CASSLASGRAGNEQFF
DNA: TGTGCCAGCAGCTTAGCAAGCGGGAGGGCCGGGAATGAGCAGTTCTTC
size: few
D: TRBD2
V: TRBV7-2
J: TRBJ2-1

CDR3: CASSEGQLSGYTF
DNA: TGTGCCAGCAGTGAAGGGCAGCTTTCTGGCTACACCTTC
size: once
D: NA
V: TRBV25-1
J: TRBJ1-2

CDR3: CASSPETGQGAKNIQYF
DNA: TGTGCCAGCTCACCAGAAACGGGACAGGGGGCCAAAAACATTCAGTACTTC
size: NA
D: TRBD1
V: TRBV18
J: TRBJ2-4

CDR3: CASSELAGGYNEQFF
DNA: TGTGCCAGCAGCGAACTAGCGGGAGGTTACAATGAGCAGTTCTTC
size: few
D: TRBD2
V: TRBV7-6
J: TRBJ2-1

CDR3: CASSPGQGSTGELFF
DNA: TGTGCCAGCAGCCCAGGACAGGGTAGCACCGGGGAGCTGTTTTTT
size: NA
D: TRBD1
V: TRBV7-2
J: TRBJ2-2

CDR3: CAISERLGQGEQYF
DNA: TGTGCCATCAGTGAGCGGTTGGGGCAGGGCGAGCAGTACTTC
size: NA
D: NA
V: TRBV10-3
J: TRBJ2-7

CDR3: CASSAGNQPQHF
DNA: TGCGCCAGCAGTGCGGGCAATCAGCCCCAGCATTTT
size: few
D: NA
V: TRBV10-2
J: TRBJ1-5

CDR3: CASSQTRGAAYEQYF
DNA: TGTGCCAGCAGCCAAACCAGGGGGGCGGCTTACGAGCAGTACTTC
size: NA
D: NA
V: TRBV14
J: TRBJ2-7

CDR3: CASSPEWQAEKLFF
DNA: TGTGCCAGCAGCCCAGAGTGGCAGGCGGAAAAACTGTTTTTT
size: once
D: NA
V: TRBV2
J: TRBJ1-4

CDR3: CASSQLRDRNEKLFF
DNA: TGCGCCAGCAGCCAACTACGGGACAGGAATGAAAAACTGTTTTTT
size: NA
D: TRBD1
V: TRBV4-3
J: TRBJ1-4

CDR3: CASSLAREGRDTQYF
DNA: TGCGCCAGCAGCTTGGCCCGGGAGGGCCGGGATACGCAGTATTTT
size: NA
D: TRBD2
V: TRBV5-1
J: TRBJ2-3

CDR3: CASSGTFHSGNTIYF
DNA: TGTGCCAGCAGTGGGACTTTCCACTCTGGAAACACCATATATTTT
size: NA
D: NA
V: TRBV7-2
J: TRBJ1-3

CDR3: CASSRAGVGTDTQYF
DNA: TGTGCCAGCAGCCGAGCGGGAGTGGGCACAGATACGCAGTATTTT
size: NA
D: TRBD2
V: TRBV7-6
J: TRBJ2-3

CDR3: CASSQDPGTGAYEQYF
DNA: TGTGCCAGCAGCCAAGATCCCGGGACAGGGGCCTACGAGCAGTACTTC
size: NA
D: TRBD1
V: TRBV4-2
J: TRBJ2-7

CDR3: CASSWPRVGTEAFF
DNA: TGTGCCAGCAGCTGGCCCCGGGTTGGGACTGAAGCTTTCTTT
size: NA
D: NA
V: TRBV7-8
J: TRBJ1-1

CDR3: CASSLRPWSQTRGTEAFF
DNA: TGTGCCAGCAGCTTGCGCCCGTGGTCACAAACCCGTGGCACTGAAGCTTTCTTT
size: NA
D: NA
V: TRBV5-8
J: TRBJ1-1

CDR3: CASSLPGGQETQYF
DNA: TGTGCCAGCAGCCTCCCCGGGGGCCAAGAGACCCAGTACTTC
size: NA
D: NA
V: TRBV7-2
J: TRBJ2-5

CDR3: CASRSGGTTYEQYF
DNA: TGTGCCAGCAGGTCAGGGGGCACTACCTACGAGCAGTACTTC
size: once
D: TRBD1
V: TRBV28
J: TRBJ2-7

CDR3: CASSSDRGGEKLFF
DNA: TGTGCCAGCAGTTCGGACAGGGGAGGTGAAAAACTGTTTTTT
size: NA
D: TRBD1
V: TRBV2
J: TRBJ1-4

CDR3: CASSSGGSSYNEQFF
DNA: TGTGCCAGCAGTTCGGGAGGCAGCTCCTACAATGAGCAGTTCTTC
size: NA
D: TRBD2
V: TRBV28
J: TRBJ2-1

CDR3: CASSLGTSYLHLESQYF
DNA: TGTGCCAGCAGCTTAGGGACTAGTTATCTCCATTTGGAGTCCCAGTACTTC
size: NA
D: TRBD2
V: TRBV11-1
J: TRBJ2-5

CDR3: CASSLVGGYNEQFF
DNA: TGCGCCAGCAGCTTGGTGGGGGGATACAATGAGCAGTTCTTC
size: NA
D: NA
V: TRBV5-1
J: TRBJ2-1

CDR3: CASSGTPLTGEAFF
DNA: TGTGCCAGCAGTGGGACCCCGTTGACAGGAGAAGCTTTCTTT
size: NA
D: NA
V: TRBV2
J: TRBJ1-1

CDR3: CASSLVGTGNTGELFF
DNA: TGTGCCAGCAGTTTAGTCGGGACAGGGAATACCGGGGAGCTGTTTTTT
size: once
D: TRBD1
V: TRBV28
J: TRBJ2-2

CDR3: CASSEVSGGTGELFF
DNA: TGTGCCAGCTCAGAAGTCTCAGGGGGTACCGGGGAGCTGTTTTTT
size: NA
D: TRBD1
V: TRBV18
J: TRBJ2-2

CDR3: CASLRTDSTQYF
DNA: TGTGCCAGCCTTCGGACAGATTCCACCCAGTACTTC
size: NA
D: NA
V: TRBV28
J: TRBJ2-5

CDR3: CASSQERTGYMAFAGELFF
DNA: TGCGCCAGCAGCCAAGAGAGGACAGGGTATATGGCTTTCGCGGGGGAGCTGTTTTTT
size: once
D: TRBD1
V: TRBV4-3
J: TRBJ2-2

CDR3: CASSATNRGLAKNIQYF
DNA: TGTGCCAGCAGCGCCACGAACAGGGGCTTAGCCAAAAACATTCAGTACTTC
size: NA
D: TRBD1
V: TRBV7-8
J: TRBJ2-4

CDR3: CASSLRQGAADTQYF
DNA: TGTGCCAGCAGCTTAAGACAGGGGGCCGCAGATACGCAGTATTTT
size: NA
D: TRBD1
V: TRBV7-2
J: TRBJ2-3

CDR3: CASSLDQRDKDYTF
DNA: TGTGCCAGCAGCTTAGACCAAAGGGACAAGGACTACACCTTC
size: NA
D: NA
V: TRBV7-2
J: TRBJ1-2